The source of this T cell receptor beta chain is a study of spatial heterogeneity in lung cancer. As for the study in general: Compared with alpha-chain sequences, beta-chain sequences were consistently detected in greater numbers. Raw reads contained each unique TCR and UMI combination more than ten times on average.

The CDR3 covers 15 residues. V dropped 1 base and J dropped 3 bases, with 10 bases sitting between them. Germline V gives CDR1 LGHDT, CDR2 YNNKEL (reference sequence). Unique molecular identifiers, one per molecule, were present on every TCR cDNA molecule. TCRdb re-called the 5' RACE reads with MiXCR, one entry per CDR3 protein. The data contain around 45,000 distinct CDR3 sequences, over 9.5% of them singletons. Described time point: sample taken at primary tumor resection. Researchers sequenced whole RNA taken from tumor, nontumor lung or frozen PBMC without sorting. Patients with untreated early-stage non-small cell lung cancer, numbering 72, were the donors. Only a few counts were recorded for this clonotype.

The sample consisted of PBMCs, taken at surgery. The chain links TRBV3-1 to TRBJ2-1; a possible D gene is TRBD2 (5 bases). The TCR was taken from a female donor with early-stage non-small cell lung cancer. The CDR3 region has the DNA TGTGCCAGCAGCCAAGGAGGGATCTTCTACAATGAGCAGTTCTTC. Amino acid sequence: CASSQGGIFYNEQFF.